This T cell receptor (beta chain) was observed in a study of T cell responses to AZD1222 COVID-19 vaccine listed by TCRdb under 2021. Study-level background: Because spike-specific TCR depth and breadth did not differ between the two schedules, AZD1222 recipients who got a second dose at roughly 4 weeks were pooled with those who got a second dose at roughly 12 weeks. A total of just over 230 trial participants underwent TCR sequencing, of whom approximately 200 had received two doses of AZD1222 and about 25 had received two doses of the MenACWY control vaccine. Enrollment into the trials was organized by age into subgroups of 18-55, 56-69 and 70-plus years, and those subgroups contained roughly 150, 30 and 60 TCR-sequenced participants, respectively. What the authors observed across the whole study: A significant rise in spike-specific TCR breadth and depth was observed after two AZD1222 doses relative to day 0 and relative to MenACWY recipients. Only a handful of AZD1222 recipients were SARS-CoV-2 seropositive at baseline, limiting conclusions about previously exposed vaccinees. CD4 TCRs associated with the vaccine covered the entire spike protein, and the dominant responses were in regions 160-218 and 743-854. Participants were mostly white British and included more females than males, and it was suggested by the authors that clonal diversity may have been underestimated. In the small 56-69-year group, the increase in depth fell short of significance, most likely because of low power. Reportedly, close to half of the unique spike-specific TCRs recognized epitopes lying outside the regions that are mutated in the B.1.351 and B.1.1.7 variants. Because no day 14 peak-response samples were available, the repertoires could be characterized only after the peak T cell response.

For this clone: Its antigen has not been determined. Base qualities were left out, and no much larger clone turns up one base away.

CDR1 is given as LGHDT and CDR2 as YNNKEL, both from the germline V gene (reference sequence). The CDR3 numbers 14 residues from cysteine through phenylalanine. The DNA shown is the 42-base CDR3, in frame from base 1. V is trimmed back by 0 bases and J by 4 bases, and the junction contains 1 base that no gene match accounts for. The label giving this sample's time point can be read as: baseline before first vaccination. Samples from vaccinated people were obtained from the UK trials COV001 and COV002, which included a single-blind randomized controlled phase 2/3 trial of AZD1222 (ChAdOx1 nCoV-19) in healthy adults. For TCRbeta chain sequencing, PBMC samples from trial participants were taken at day 0 and at day 28 after the second dose. The CDR3 regions of human TCRbeta chains were analyzed by immunosequencing. Processing in the source paper ran as follows. TCRs in the repertoires were compared against a reference library of SARS-CoV-2-specific TCRs that had been generated with the MIRA antigen-specificity platform. Breadth was defined as the fraction of unique TCRs that were SARS-CoV-2-associated. Depth was defined as the fraction of total T cells that were SARS-CoV-2-associated. Using the MIRA data, each spike-specific TCR was mapped to the spike region that the TCR reacts to and placed in a CD4 or CD8 class. Log10-transformed breadth and depth values were compared by one-way ANOVA with Sidak's multiple comparisons tests. In its TCRdb copy, this immuneACCESS table keeps in-frame sequences only and misses some clones. Where compared with another copy, unresolved V genes explain less than half of these, and the others have no known cause. V, J and clone size derive from that table, while D and trimming were established from the DNA sequence. This sample gives 25,000 to 35,000 clones in total; 78% of them show up just once. The ten largest clones take up approximately 5% of the sample.

This specimen consisted of peripheral blood, obtained on day 0 of AZD1222 vaccination. The TCR originated in an adult in good health. Recombination joined TRBV3-1 (or the pseudogene TRBV3-2) with TRBJ1-2; 8 bases in the junction line up with TRBD1. The DNA sequence is as follows: TGTGCCAGCAGCCAAGAGGACAGGGTCTATGGCTACACCTTC. It specifies CASSQEDRVYGYTF.